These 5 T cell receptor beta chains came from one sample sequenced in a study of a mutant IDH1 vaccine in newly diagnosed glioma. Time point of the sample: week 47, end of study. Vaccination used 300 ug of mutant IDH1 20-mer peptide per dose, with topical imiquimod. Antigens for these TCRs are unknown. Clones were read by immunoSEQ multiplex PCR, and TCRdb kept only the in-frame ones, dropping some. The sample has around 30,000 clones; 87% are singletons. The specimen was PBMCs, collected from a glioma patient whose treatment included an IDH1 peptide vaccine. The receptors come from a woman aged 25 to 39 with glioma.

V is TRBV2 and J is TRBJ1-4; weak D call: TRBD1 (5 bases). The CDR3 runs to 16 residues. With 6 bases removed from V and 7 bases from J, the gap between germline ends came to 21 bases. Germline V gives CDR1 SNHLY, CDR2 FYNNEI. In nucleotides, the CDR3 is TGTGCCAGCAGCCCCGCGGAAGGGGTTATCCCTGAAAAACTGTTTTTT. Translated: CASSPAEGVIPEKLFF.

The CDR3 loop is CASSERGNRNSPLHF. For the CDR3, the DNA is TGTGCCAGCAGTGAGAGGGGGAATAGGAATTCACCCCTCCACTTT. The chain combines TRBV2 with TRBJ1-6; D is perhaps TRBD1 (6 bases). Germline-derived CDR1 and CDR2 are SNHLY and FYNNEI. Trimming removed 3 bases from V and 7 bases from J, with 13 bases in between. This CDR3 spans 15 amino acids.

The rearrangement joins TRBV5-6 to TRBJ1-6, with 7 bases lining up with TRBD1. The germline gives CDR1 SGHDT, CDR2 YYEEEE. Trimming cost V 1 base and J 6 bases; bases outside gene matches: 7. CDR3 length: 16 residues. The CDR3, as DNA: TGTGCCAGCAGCTTGTTCGGGACAGCGCCTAATTCACCCCTCCACTTT. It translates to CASSLFGTAPNSPLHF. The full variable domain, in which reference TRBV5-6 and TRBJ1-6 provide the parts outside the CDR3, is DAGVTQSPTHLIKTRGQQVTLRCSPKSGHDTVSWYQQALGQGPQFIFQYYEEEERQRGNFPDRFSGHQFPNYSSELNVNALLLGDSALYLCASSLFGTAPNSPLHFGNGTRLTVT.

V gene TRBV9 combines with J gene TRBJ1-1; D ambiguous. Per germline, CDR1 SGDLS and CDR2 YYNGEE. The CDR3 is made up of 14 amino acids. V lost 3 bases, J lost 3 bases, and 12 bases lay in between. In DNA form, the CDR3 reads TGTGCCAGCAGCGCGAGCTTTCAGGACACTGAAGCTTTCTTT. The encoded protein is CASSASFQDTEAFF.

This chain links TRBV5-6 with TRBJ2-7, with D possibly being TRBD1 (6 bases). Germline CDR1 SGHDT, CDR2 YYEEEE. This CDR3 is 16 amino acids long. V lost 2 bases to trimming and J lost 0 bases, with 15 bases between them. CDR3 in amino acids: CASSFDGRGSSYEQYF. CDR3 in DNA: TGTGCCAGCAGCTTTGATGGCAGGGGAAGCTCCTACGAGCAGTACTTC. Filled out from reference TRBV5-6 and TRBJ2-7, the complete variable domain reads DAGVTQSPTHLIKTRGQQVTLRCSPKSGHDTVSWYQQALGQGPQFIFQYYEEEERQRGNFPDRFSGHQFPNYSSELNVNALLLGDSALYLCASSFDGRGSSYEQYFGPGTRLTVT.